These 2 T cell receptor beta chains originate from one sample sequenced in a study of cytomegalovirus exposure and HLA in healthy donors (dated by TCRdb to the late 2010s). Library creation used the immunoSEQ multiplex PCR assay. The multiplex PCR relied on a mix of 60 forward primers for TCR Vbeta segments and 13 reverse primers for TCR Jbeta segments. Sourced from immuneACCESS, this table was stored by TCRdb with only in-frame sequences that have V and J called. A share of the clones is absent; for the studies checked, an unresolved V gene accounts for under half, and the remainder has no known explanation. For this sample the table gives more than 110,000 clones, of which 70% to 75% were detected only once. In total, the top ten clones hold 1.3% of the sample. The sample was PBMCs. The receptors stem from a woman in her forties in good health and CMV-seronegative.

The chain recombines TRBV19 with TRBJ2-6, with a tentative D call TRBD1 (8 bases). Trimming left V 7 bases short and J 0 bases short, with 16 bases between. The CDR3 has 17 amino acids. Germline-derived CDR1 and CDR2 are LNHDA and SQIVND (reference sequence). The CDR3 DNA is TGTGCCAGTAAGAAACAGGGGGACTACTCTGGGGCCAACGTCCTGACTTTC. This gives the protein CASKKQGDYSGANVLTF.

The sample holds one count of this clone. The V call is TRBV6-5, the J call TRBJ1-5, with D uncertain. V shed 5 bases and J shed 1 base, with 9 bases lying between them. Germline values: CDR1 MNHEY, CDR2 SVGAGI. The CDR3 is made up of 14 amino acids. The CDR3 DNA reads TGTGCCAGCAGTCCCTTCGGGAGCAATCAGCCCCAGCATTTT. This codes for CASSPFGSNQPQHF.